This T cell receptor beta chain was sequenced for a study of T-cell reconstitution after alpha-beta-depleted transplantation in children (dated by TCRdb to the mid-2010s). General notes on the study: Using TCR repertoire profiling, the study quantitatively followed how T-cell immune reconstitution unfolded in children after TCRalphabeta/CD19-depleted allogeneic hematopoietic cell transplantation. What the work shows at the level of the full study, not this receptor alone: Over the following months the frequencies of hyperexpanded clones went down, and after one year T-cell counts and TCRbeta diversity were mostly credited to newly produced T cells. The apparently early recovery of alphabetaT-cell counts about two months after transplant reportedly depended on only several hundred rapidly expanded clones that came from non-depleted graft cells. In some patients, high TCRbeta diversity at day 60 was attributed to recipient T cells and intrathymic progenitors that had survived conditioning.

Taken with the paper, the label for treatment or condition translates to: allogeneic hematopoietic cell transplantation with graft depleted of TCRalphabeta T cells and CD19 B cells. TCRalphabeta/CD19-depleted allogeneic hematopoietic cell grafts were given to the transplant recipients, all of whom were children. The germline V gene specifies WSHSY as CDR1 and SAAADI as CDR2. At the junction V is shortened by 2 bases and J by 6 bases, with 7 bases in between. The CDR3 runs 13 residues from the cysteine to the phenylalanine. Here the CDR3 DNA is all that survives: 39 bases in frame from base 1. The library came from PCR. Sequencing relied on an Illumina HiSeq 2500. To normalize quantification of the TCRbeta repertoire, the TCR libraries were built with molecular barcoding that relied on unique molecular identifiers. The public reads were reanalyzed by TCRdb: fastp trimming at Q25, MiXCR alignment, in-frame beta chains only. All rows with the same CDR3 protein become a single entry with the most common DNA and genes. A total of fewer than 550,000 distinct CDR3 sequences appear in this sample, about 17% of them only once. Around 28% of the sample is taken by the ten largest.

Of note for this clonotype: Its antigen specificity is not known. Base quality data are lacking; no much larger clone is found one base away.

This specimen was PBMCs, mostly from graft donor cells, taken 360 days after TCRalphabeta/CD19-depleted stem cell transplant. The sequence was obtained from a boy younger than two who had a stem cell transplant for Wiskott-Aldrich syndrome, so the T cells may come from the graft donor. The rearranged chain carries TRBV10-2 and TRBJ2-2, with an unclear D gene assignment. The CDR3 protein: CASSETESGELFF. In nucleotide form, the sequence is TGCGCCAGCAGTGAGACGGAATCCGGGGAGCTGTTTTTT.